This T cell receptor (beta chain) was captured by sequencing in a study of human T cells and chemical hapten exposure. MiXCR, applied by TCRdb to the RACE reads, yields one record per CDR3 protein. The sample yields around 300,000 distinct CDR3 sequences, about 5% seen once. This clonotype was counted many times. Time point here: pre-sensitization, week 0. The treatment here: therapeutic diphenylcyclopropenone sensitization with weekly scalp DPC. This clonotype was sampled from a young woman with alopecia areata. Some clones in this sample may be carry-over from other donors' samples. The sequences come from whole blood, collected in connection with sensitization to the hapten diphenylcyclopropenone (DPC).

The CDR3 protein is CASRSNLETQYF. In DNA form, the CDR3 reads TGTGCCAGCAGATCCAACCTGGAGACCCAGTACTTC. The J gene is TRBJ2-5, the V gene TRBV7-2; D remains ambiguous. Deletions cut 6 bases from V and 5 bases from J, with 10 bases between. Germline V lookup: CDR1 SGHTA, CDR2 FQGNSA. The CDR3 contains 12 residues.